A single sample gave rise to the 6 T cell receptor beta chains below, sequenced in a study of Graves' ophthalmopathy and Graves' hyperthyroidism (dated by TCRdb to between 2017 and 2018). Sequencer: Illumina HiSeq 2000. For repertoire sequencing, the TCR beta CDR3 regions were amplified from RNA transcripts. A first-round RT-PCR used HTBI primers with the Qiagen OneStep RT-PCR kit, followed by a second-round multiplex PCR, size selection and purification. The public reads were quality trimmed at Q25 with fastp and then assembled into clones with MiXCR by TCRdb, keeping productive beta chains. Identical CDR3 protein sequences are pooled into one entry, listed with their most common genes and DNA. Across this sample there are about 1.1 million distinct CDR3 sequences, with 35% to 45% seen only once. Over 8.5% of the sample belongs to the ten largest clones. Input material: peripheral blood or thyroid tissue (not recorded which). These receptors all come from an adult man with Graves' hyperthyroidism.

This clonotype was detected only once. The V and J genes are TRBV7-9 and TRBJ2-7, with D perhaps TRBD1 or TRBD2 (5 bases each). The CDR3 loop spans 14 amino acids. Germline V gene lookup returns CDR1 SEHNR and CDR2 FQNEAQ (reference sequence). V was clipped by 0 bases and J by 7 bases, with 13 bases between them. CDR3 coding DNA: TGTGCCAGCAGCTTAGCGGGACCGGACAATGAGCAGTACTTC. Translated: CASSLAGPDNEQYF. The whole variable domain, filled in from reference TRBV7-9 and TRBJ2-7, reads DTGVSQNPRHKITKRGQNVTFRCDPISEHNRLYWYRQTLGQGPEFLTYFQNEAQLEKSRLLSDRFSAERPKGSFSTLEIQRTEQGDSAMYLCASSLAGPDNEQYFGPGTRLTVT.

V and J are TRBV25-1 and TRBJ1-1, with TRBD1 as a possible D gene (5 bases). The CDR3 sequence is 14 residues long. Germline V gene sequence: CDR1 MGHDK, CDR2 SYGVNS. Trimming shortened V by 8 bases and J by 4 bases, and 17 bases separated the two germline ends. The CDR3 DNA reads as TGTGCCAGCTCACCTGGCAGGGCGCGCACTGAAGCTTTCTTT. As protein: CASSPGRARTEAFF.

Ten or more counts support this clonotype. V usage is TRBV12-3 or TRBV12-4 and J usage is TRBJ2-7, with 7 bases aligning to TRBD1. This CDR3 has 14 residues. V was pared by 6 bases and J by 6 bases, with 11 bases of the junction left unmatched. CDR3 sequence (DNA): TGTGCCAGCAGCACGACCGATACAGGGGCCGAGCAGTACTTC. This encodes CASSTTDTGAEQYF.

The chain has TRBV29-1 and TRBJ2-2, with D possibly matching TRBD2 (6 bases). CDR1 and CDR2 (germline): SQVTM, ANQGSEA. Trimming took 3 bases from V and 5 from J, leaving 10 bases between them. This CDR3 has 13 amino acids. In nucleotides, the CDR3 is TGCAGCGTTGAGGGGGGTTGGACCGGGGAGCTGTTTTTT. Protein product: CSVEGGWTGELFF.

The gene calls are TRBV7-9 and TRBJ2-5; 9 nucleotides align to TRBD2. The J segment lost 5 bases and the V segment lost 5 bases, leaving 6 bases of the junction unmatched. CDR1 SEHNR and CDR2 FQNEAQ come from the germline V gene (reference sequence). There are 14 residues in the CDR3. CDR3 bases: TGTGCCAGCAGCGGGGCTAGCGGGATGGAGACCCAGTACTTC. As protein: CASSGASGMETQYF.

Points on this clonotype: A read error may explain this, as a much larger clone is one base away. The chain is built from TRBV9 and TRBJ1-1, with 7 bases that match TRBD1. The CDR3 runs 13 residues. V lost 5 bases and J lost 8; bases outside the gene matches: 9. Germline CDR1 reads SGDLS; CDR2 reads YYNGEE. The CDR3 DNA reads as TGTGCCAGCAGTCACAGGACAGGTCGAGAAGCTTTCTTT. Its protein product is CASSHRTGREAFF. The variable domain in full, completed from reference TRBV9 and TRBJ1-1, reads DSGVTQTPKHLITATGQRVTLRCSPRSGDLSVYWYQQSLDQGLQFLIQYYNGEERAKGNILERFSAQQFPDLHSELNLSSLELGDSALYFCASSHRTGREAFFGQGTRLTVV.